This T cell receptor (beta chain) was sequenced in a study of patients and donors after allogeneic stem cell transplantation. TCRdb reanalysed the RT-PCR reads using MiXCR and keeps one entry per CDR3 protein. Of approximately 410,000 distinct CDR3 sequences listed, more than 15% are singletons. V gave up 1 base and J gave up 18 bases, with 13 bases separating them. Germline lookup yields CDR1 DFQATT and CDR2 SNEGSKA (reference sequence). This CDR3 comprises 11 residues. This clonotype has only one observation. The receptor's source is a human donor who was either an allogeneic HSCT recipient or a stem cell or donor lymphocyte infusion donor (not recorded which). It is not recorded whose cells these are; they may come from a transplant donor. The chain joins TRBV20-1 to TRBJ1-6, with D maybe TRBD1 (6 bases). Material for sequencing was blood, either unsorted or a sorted T cell fraction (not recorded which). CDR3 coding DNA: TGCAGTGCTAGAGGCGGACAGTATCCCCACTTT. It encodes CSARGGQYPHF.